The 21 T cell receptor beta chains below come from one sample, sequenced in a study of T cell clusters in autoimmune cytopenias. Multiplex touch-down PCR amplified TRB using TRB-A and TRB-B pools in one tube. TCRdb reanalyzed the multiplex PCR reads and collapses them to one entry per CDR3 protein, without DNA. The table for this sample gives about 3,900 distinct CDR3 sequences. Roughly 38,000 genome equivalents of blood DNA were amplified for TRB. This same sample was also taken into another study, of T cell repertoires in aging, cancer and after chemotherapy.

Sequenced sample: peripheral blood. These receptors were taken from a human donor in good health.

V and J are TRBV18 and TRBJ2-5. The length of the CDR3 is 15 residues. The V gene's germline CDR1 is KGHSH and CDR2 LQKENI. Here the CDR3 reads CASSPRGGPRETQYF.

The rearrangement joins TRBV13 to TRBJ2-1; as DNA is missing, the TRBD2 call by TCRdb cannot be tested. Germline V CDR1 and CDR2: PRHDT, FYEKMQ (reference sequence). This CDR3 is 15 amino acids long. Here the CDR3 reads CASSALAGGPNEQFF.

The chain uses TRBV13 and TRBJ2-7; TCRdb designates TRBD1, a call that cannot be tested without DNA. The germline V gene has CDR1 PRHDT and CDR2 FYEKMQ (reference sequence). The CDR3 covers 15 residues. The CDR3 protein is CASSPGTRSSYEQYF.

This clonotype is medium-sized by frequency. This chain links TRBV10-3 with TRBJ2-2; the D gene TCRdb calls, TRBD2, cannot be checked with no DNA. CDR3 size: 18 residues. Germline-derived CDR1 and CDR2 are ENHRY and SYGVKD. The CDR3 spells CAISESSLEAANTGELFF.

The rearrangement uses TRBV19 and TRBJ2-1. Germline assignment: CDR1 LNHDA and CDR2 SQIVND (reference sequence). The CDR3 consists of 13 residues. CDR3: CASSTRRYNEQFF.

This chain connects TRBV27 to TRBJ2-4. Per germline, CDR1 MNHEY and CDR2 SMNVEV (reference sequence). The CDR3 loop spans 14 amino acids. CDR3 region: CASSTSLAKNIQYF.

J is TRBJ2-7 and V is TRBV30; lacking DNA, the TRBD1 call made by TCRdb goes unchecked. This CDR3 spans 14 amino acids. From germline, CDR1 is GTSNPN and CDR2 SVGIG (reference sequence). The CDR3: CAWTPAVGDYEQYF. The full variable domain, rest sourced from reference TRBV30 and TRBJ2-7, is SQTIHQWPATLVQPVGSPLSLECTVEGTSNPNLYWYRQAAGRGLQLLFYSVGIGQISSEVPQNLSASRPQDRQFILSSKKLLLSDSGFYLCAWTPAVGDYEQYFGPGTRLTVT.

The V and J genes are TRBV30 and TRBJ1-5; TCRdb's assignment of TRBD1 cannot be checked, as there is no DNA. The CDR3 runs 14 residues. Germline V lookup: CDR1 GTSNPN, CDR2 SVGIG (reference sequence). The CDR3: CAWSAPGGNQPQHF.

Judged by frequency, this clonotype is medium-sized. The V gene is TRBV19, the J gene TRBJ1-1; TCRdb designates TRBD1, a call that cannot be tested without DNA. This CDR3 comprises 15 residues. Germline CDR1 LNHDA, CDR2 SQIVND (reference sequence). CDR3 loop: CASTQDRAYDTEAFF.

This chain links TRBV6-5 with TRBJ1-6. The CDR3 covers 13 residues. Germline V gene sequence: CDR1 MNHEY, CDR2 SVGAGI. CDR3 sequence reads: CASNPFRDSPLHF.

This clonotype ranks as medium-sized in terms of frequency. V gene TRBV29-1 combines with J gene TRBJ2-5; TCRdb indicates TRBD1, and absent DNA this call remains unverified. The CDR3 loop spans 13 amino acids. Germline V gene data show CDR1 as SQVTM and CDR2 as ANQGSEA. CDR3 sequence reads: CSVEERQGETQYF.

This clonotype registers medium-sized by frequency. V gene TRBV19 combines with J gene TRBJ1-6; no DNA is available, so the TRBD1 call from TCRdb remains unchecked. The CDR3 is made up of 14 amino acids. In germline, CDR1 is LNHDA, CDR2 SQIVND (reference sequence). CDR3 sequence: CASSRTANNSPLHF. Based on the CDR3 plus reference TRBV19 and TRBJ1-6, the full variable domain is DGGITQSPKYLFRKEGQNVTLSCEQNLNHDAMYWYRQDPGQGLRLIYYSQIVNDFQKGDIAEGYSVSREKKESFPLTVTSAQKNPTAFYLCASSRTANNSPLHFGNGTRLTVT.

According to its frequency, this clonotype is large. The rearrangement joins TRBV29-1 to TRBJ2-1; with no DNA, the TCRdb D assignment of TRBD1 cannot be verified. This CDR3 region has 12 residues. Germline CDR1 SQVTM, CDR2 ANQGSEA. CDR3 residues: CSVYRTRDEQFF.

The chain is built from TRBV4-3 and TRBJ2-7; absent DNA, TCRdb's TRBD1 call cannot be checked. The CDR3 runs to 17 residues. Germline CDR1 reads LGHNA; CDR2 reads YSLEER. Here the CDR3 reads CASSQDLGGTVSYEQYF.

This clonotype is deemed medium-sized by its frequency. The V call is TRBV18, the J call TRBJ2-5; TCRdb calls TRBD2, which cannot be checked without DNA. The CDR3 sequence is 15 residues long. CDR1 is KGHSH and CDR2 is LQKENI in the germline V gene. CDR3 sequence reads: CASSPIGQGEETQYF.

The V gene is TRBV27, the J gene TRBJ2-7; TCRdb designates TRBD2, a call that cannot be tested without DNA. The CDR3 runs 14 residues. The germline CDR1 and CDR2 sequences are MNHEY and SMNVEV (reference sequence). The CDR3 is CASRRGGGFYEQYF.

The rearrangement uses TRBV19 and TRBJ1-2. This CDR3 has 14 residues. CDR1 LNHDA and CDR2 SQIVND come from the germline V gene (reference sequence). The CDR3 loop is CASKGAGKVGGYTF.

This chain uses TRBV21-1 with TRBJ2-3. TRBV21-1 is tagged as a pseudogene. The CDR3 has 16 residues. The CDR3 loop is CASSKDGQISTDTQYF.

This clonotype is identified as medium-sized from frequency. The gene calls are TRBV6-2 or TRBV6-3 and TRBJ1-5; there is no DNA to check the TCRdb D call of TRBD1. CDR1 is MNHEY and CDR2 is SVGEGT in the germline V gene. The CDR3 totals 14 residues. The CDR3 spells CASSPTGANQPQHF.

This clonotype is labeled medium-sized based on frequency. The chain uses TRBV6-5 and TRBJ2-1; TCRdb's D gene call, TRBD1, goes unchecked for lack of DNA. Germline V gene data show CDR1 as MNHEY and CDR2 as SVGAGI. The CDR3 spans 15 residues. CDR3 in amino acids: CASSTDRGLYNEQFF.

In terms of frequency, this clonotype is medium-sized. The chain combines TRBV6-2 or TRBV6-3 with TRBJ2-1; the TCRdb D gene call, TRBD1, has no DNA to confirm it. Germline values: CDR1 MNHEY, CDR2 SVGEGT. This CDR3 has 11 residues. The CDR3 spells CASSPLVEQFF.